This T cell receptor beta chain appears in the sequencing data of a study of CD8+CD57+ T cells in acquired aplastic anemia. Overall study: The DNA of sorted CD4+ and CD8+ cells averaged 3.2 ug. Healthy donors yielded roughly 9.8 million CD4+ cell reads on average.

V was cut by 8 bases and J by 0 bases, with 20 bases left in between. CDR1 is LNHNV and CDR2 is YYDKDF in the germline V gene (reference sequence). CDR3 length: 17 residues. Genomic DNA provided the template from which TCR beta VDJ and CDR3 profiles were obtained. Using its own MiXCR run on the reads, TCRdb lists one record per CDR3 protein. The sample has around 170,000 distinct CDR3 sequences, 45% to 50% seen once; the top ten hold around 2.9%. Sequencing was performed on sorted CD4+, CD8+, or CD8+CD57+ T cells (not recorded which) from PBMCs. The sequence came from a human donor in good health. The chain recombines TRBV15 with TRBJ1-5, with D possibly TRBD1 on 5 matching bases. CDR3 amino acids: CATSRVGTIYSNQPQHF. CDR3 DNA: TGTGCCACCTCGCGAGTTGGGACCATTTATAGCAATCAGCCCCAGCATTTT. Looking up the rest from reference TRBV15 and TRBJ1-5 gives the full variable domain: DAMVIQNPRYQVTQFGKPVTLSCSQTLNHNVMYWYQQKSSQAPKLLFHYYDKDFNNEADTPDNFQSRRPNTSFCFLDIRSPGLGDTAMYLCATSRVGTIYSNQPQHFGDGTRLSIL.